This TCR beta chain was obtained from a study of CD8+CD57+ T cells in acquired aplastic anemia. Study-level background: On average, sorted CD4+ and CD8+ cells gave around 3 ug of DNA.

TCR beta VDJ and CDR3 were profiled, and genomic DNA was the template. TCRdb re-derived calls from the reads in MiXCR, one entry per CDR3 protein. This repertoire shows 130,000 or so distinct CDR3 sequences, about 40% found once; its top ten account for roughly 2.7%. Patients sequenced had flow cytometry evidence of CD8+CD57+ cell expansion. Severe acquired aplastic anemia was the diagnosis recorded for all patients. Receipt of therapy had not occurred in any patient by the time of blood sampling. The CDR3 length is 13 residues. V lost 4 bases and J 6 bases, leaving 15 bases between the germline ends. Germline V gives CDR1 SQVTM, CDR2 ANQGSEA. This clonotype appeared a few times.

This receptor was taken from a human donor with aplastic anemia. The sample taken for sequencing was sorted CD4+, CD8+, or CD8+CD57+ T cells (not recorded which) from PBMCs. The rearrangement uses TRBV29-1 and TRBJ2-5, with a tentative D call TRBD1 (7 bases). The CDR3 bases are TGCAGCGTTGGAGCCAGGGGGGCTAAGACCCAGTACTTC. Its translation is CSVGARGAKTQYF. The full variable domain, in which reference TRBV29-1 and TRBJ2-5 provide the parts outside the CDR3, is SAVISQKPSRDICQRGTSLTIQCQVDSQVTMMFWYRQQPGQSLTLIATANQGSEATYESGFVIDKFPISRPNLTFSTLTVSNMSPEDSSIYLCSVGARGAKTQYFGPGTRLLVL.